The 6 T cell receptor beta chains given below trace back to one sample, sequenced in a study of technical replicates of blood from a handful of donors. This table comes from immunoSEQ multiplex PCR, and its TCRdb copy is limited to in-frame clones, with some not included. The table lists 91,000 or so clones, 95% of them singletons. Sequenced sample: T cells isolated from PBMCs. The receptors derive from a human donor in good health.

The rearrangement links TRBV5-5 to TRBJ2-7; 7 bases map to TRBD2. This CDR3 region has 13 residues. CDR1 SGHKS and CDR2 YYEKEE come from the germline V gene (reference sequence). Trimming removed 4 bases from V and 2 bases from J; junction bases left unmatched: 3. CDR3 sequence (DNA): TGTGCCAGCAGCACGGGAGGCCCCTACGAGCAGTACTTC. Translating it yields CASSTGGPYEQYF. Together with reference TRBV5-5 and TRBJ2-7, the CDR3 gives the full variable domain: DAGVTQSPTHLIKTRGQQVTLRCSPISGHKSVSWYQQVLGQGPQFIFQYYEKEERGRGNFPDRFSARQFPNYSSELNVNALLLGDSALYLCASSTGGPYEQYFGPGTRLTVT.

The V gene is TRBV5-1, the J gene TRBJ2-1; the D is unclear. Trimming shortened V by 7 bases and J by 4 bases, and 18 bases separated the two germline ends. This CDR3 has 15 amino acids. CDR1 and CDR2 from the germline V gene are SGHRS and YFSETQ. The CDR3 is CASRTIASEYNEQFF. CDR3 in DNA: TGCGCCAGCCGAACCATAGCAAGTGAATACAATGAGCAGTTCTTC.

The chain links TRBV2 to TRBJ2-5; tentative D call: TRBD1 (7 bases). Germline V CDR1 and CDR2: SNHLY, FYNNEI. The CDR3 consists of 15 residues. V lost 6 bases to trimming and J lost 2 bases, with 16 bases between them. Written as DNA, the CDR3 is TGTGCCAGCAGACAGGGGACTGGCTTACAAGAGACCCAGTACTTC. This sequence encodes CASRQGTGLQETQYF.

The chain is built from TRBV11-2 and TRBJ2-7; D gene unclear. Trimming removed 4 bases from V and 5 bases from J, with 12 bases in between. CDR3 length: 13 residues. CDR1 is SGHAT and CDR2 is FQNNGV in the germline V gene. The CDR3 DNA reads TGTGCCAGCAGCTCTAGGTCGGTGGACGAGCAGTACTTC. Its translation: CASSSRSVDEQYF.

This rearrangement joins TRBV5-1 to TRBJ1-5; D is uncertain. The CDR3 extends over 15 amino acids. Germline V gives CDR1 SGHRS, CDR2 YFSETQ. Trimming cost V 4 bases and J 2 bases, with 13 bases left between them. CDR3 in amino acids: CASSLEPAGNQPQHF. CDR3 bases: TGCGCCAGCAGCCTCGAACCCGCGGGCAATCAGCCCCAGCATTTT.

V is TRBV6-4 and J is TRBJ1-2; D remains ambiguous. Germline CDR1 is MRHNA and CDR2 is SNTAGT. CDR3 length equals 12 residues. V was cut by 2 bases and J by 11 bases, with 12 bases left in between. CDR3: CASSDVGRVYTF. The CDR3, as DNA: TGTGCCAGCAGTGACGTTGGGAGGGTATACACCTTC.